This TCR beta chain derives from a study of post-analysis software for immune sequencing data. The overall study: There were relapsing-remitting, secondary progressive and progressive-relapsing multiple sclerosis among the disease courses included. General study points: By F measure, strong co-clustering occurred among samples prepared in the same batch. In patients, TRBV5-6, TRBV5-1 and TRBV20-1 belonged to five or six TRBV segments found more frequently than in controls. Patients with multiple sclerosis recorded significantly lower normalized Chao1 diversity than controls, the study found.

Libraries were made from TCR beta cDNA, and they carried unique molecular identifiers. The source material, roughly 0.9 to 11 million T cells, gave rise to about 500,000 cDNA molecules. TCRdb re-analysed the PCR reads in MiXCR, keeping a single row per CDR3 protein. Of some 260,000 distinct CDR3 sequences listed, about 38% are singletons. A word on this clonotype: Its antigen is currently unknown.

The CDR3 extends over 14 amino acids. CDR1 is SEHNR, CDR2 FQNEAQ, per germline (reference sequence). The V end was cut by 5 bases, the J end by 0 bases, with 11 bases between. This chain connects TRBV7-9 to TRBJ2-7; possible D gene TRBD2, 5 bases. Sequencing was done on a sample of blood. The clonotype was recovered from a girl aged 10 to 17 with multiple sclerosis. CDR3 protein: CASSTLAASYEQYF. Here the CDR3 DNA reads TGTGCCAGCAGCACCCTAGCAGCCTCCTACGAGCAGTACTTC.